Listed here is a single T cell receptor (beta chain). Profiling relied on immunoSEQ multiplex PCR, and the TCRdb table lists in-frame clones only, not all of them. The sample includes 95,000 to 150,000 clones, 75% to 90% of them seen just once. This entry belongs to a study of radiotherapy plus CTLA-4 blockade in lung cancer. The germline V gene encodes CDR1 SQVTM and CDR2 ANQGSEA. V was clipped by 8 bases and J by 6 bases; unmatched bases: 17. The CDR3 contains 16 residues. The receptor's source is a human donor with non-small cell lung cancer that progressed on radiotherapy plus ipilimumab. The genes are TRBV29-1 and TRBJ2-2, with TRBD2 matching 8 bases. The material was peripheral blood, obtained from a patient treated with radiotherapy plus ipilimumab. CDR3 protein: CSIRGVGTRGSGELFF. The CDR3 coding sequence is TGCAGCATTCGGGGGGTGGGGACTAGAGGATCCGGGGAGCTGTTTTTT.